The clone carrying this T cell receptor beta chain has a count of ten or more. Its antigen is not identified. TCR beta CDR3 regions were amplified from RNA transcripts. In the first-round RT-PCR of the TCR CDR3, the HTBI primer set was used. TCRdb redid the calling of the multiplex PCR reads with MiXCR, one entry per CDR3 protein. The table records 600,000 to 900,000 distinct CDR3 sequences, about a sixth of them present only once. These data originate in a study of T cells in Graves' hyperthyroidism and ophthalmopathy. This CDR3 region has 15 residues. Germline assignment: CDR1 SGHRS and CDR2 YFSETQ. J lost 0 bases, V lost 4 bases, and 5 bases had no gene match. Study observations and caveats: The authors' 13 V-J model separated ophthalmopathy from stable hyperthyroidism.

The chain joins TRBV5-1 to TRBJ2-7; 9 bases match TRBD1. Sequencing was done on a sample of blood. This receptor was identified in a man younger than 35 with Graves' hyperthyroidism. The CDR3 spells CASSPVTGGSYEQYF. The CDR3 DNA sequence: TGCGCCAGCAGCCCAGTGACAGGGGGCTCCTACGAGCAGTACTTC. Full variable domain (remainder filled in from reference TRBV5-1 and TRBJ2-7): KAGVTQTPRYLIKTRGQQVTLSCSPISGHRSVSWYQQTPGQGLQFLFEYFSETQRNKGNFPGRFSGRQFSNSRSEMNVSTLELGDSALYLCASSPVTGGSYEQYFGPGTRLTVT.